The 22 T cell receptor beta chains below come from one sample, sequenced in a study of siplizumab effects on memory and regulatory T cells. TCRdb's table, derived via immunoSEQ multiplex PCR, lists solely in-frame clones and lacks some. Of about 10,000 clones listed, 43% are singletons. Their target antigens are unknown. Mixed lymphocyte reaction cells were cocultured at 37°C for more than 5 days. The sample taken for sequencing was CFSE-low (dividing) CD8+ T cells sorted from an allogeneic mixed lymphocyte reaction. These receptors all stem from a human donor in good health; the cells came from an allogeneic mixed lymphocyte reaction.

V gene TRBV6-6 combines with J gene TRBJ2-3; D is undetermined. V was trimmed by 2 bases and J by 6 bases, leaving 6 bases between them. The CDR3 is 12 residues long. The V gene's germline CDR1 is MNHNY and CDR2 SVGAGI (reference sequence). DNA for the CDR3: TGTGCCAGCAGTTACGGGTGGGATACGCAGTATTTT. The encoded protein is CASSYGWDTQYF.

This sequence joins TRBV4-1 and TRBJ2-7, with 12 bases matching TRBD1. Germline CDR1 MGHRA, CDR2 YSYEKL. CDR3 length equals 14 residues. The V segment lost 5 bases and the J segment 5 bases; nucleotides outside the gene matches: 4. CDR3 in amino acids: CASSLGTGGNEQYF. CDR3 DNA sequence: TGCGCCAGCAGCTTAGGGACAGGGGGCAACGAGCAGTACTTC.

V usage is TRBV29-1 and J usage is TRBJ2-7, with unresolved D. The CDR3 has 16 residues. Germline CDR1 reads SQVTM; CDR2 reads ANQGSEA. The V end lost 0 bases, the J end lost 2 bases, and 17 bases lay between the germline ends. As DNA, the CDR3 is TGCAGCGTTGAAGATCTTGGCACGGCCTTGACCTACGAGCAGTACTTC. This codes for CSVEDLGTALTYEQYF.

The rearrangement joins TRBV11-3 to TRBJ2-5; perhaps TRBD2 as D (5 bases). The CDR3 consists of 15 residues. Per germline, CDR1 SGHNT and CDR2 YENEEA. Trimming took 5 bases from V and 7 from J, leaving 20 bases between them. CDR3 coding DNA: TGTGCCAGCAGCCTCCGGACTGGGCTTTTGAGGACCCAGTACTTC. The encoded protein is CASSLRTGLLRTQYF.

This clone is deemed medium-sized. The genes are TRBV9 and TRBJ2-7; D is unresolved. There are 15 residues in the CDR3. V was cut by 0 bases and J by 5 bases, with 15 bases left in between. Looked up from germline, CDR1 is SGDLS and CDR2 is YYNGEE. CDR3: CASSVEGVAGDEQYF. CDR3 DNA sequence: TGTGCCAGCAGCGTAGAGGGCGTCGCTGGAGACGAGCAGTACTTC. Using reference TRBV9 and TRBJ2-7 for the parts outside the CDR3, the full variable domain is DSGVTQTPKHLITATGQRVTLRCSPRSGDLSVYWYQQSLDQGLQFLIQYYNGEERAKGNILERFSAQQFPDLHSELNLSSLELGDSALYFCASSVEGVAGDEQYFGPGTRLTVT.

The DNA of the CDR3 is TGTGCCAGCAGCTCCGACGGGACAGGGACGTCCTACGAGCAGTACTTC. As protein: CASSSDGTGTSYEQYF. The chain uses TRBV7-9 and TRBJ2-7; TRBD1 aligns across 9 bases. Trimming removed 4 bases from V and 1 base from J; junction bases left unmatched: 8. Per the germline V gene, CDR1 is SEHNR and CDR2 is FQNEAQ (reference sequence). The CDR3 loop spans 16 amino acids.

V and J are TRBV4-1 and TRBJ2-7; D call uncertain. The V end was cut by 0 bases, the J end by 2 bases, with 11 bases between. The CDR3 consists of 15 residues. Germline V gene lookup returns CDR1 MGHRA and CDR2 YSYEKL. This chain's CDR3 is CASSQDGSPTYEQYF. The CDR3 DNA sequence: TGCGCCAGCAGCCAAGATGGCAGTCCCACCTACGAGCAGTACTTC.

This chain links TRBV6-1 with TRBJ1-5, with D uncertain. Germline values: CDR1 MNHNS, CDR2 SASEGT. Trimming removed 1 base at V and 6 bases at J, with 4 bases between. The CDR3 is made up of 12 amino acids. Written as DNA, the CDR3 is TGTGCCAGCAGTGAAGAGGGTCAGCCCCAGCATTTT. This codes for CASSEEGQPQHF.

This chain uses TRBV2 with TRBJ2-3, with D hard to call. CDR1 is SNHLY, CDR2 FYNNEI, per germline. The germline V and J ends were trimmed by 4 bases and 2 bases, with 10 bases remaining between them. The CDR3 has 14 residues. The CDR3, as DNA: TGTGCCAGCAGTGCCCTAGTGATCACAGATACGCAGTATTTT. Encoded protein: CASSALVITDTQYF.

The rearrangement links TRBV2 to TRBJ2-6; no reliable D call. The germline V and J ends were trimmed by 4 bases and 0 bases, with 7 bases remaining between them. CDR3 length: 15 residues. Germline lookup yields CDR1 SNHLY and CDR2 FYNNEI. The DNA of the CDR3 is TGTGCCAGCAGTGGACACTCCTCTGGGGCCAACGTCCTGACTTTC. Translating it yields CASSGHSSGANVLTF.

By share, this clone counts as medium-sized. This chain connects TRBV30 to TRBJ1-1, with D uncertain. Trimming took 2 bases from V and 4 from J, leaving 5 bases between them. The V gene's germline CDR1 is GTSNPN and CDR2 SVGIG (reference sequence). The CDR3 covers 11 residues. The CDR3 here is CAWSFGTEAFF. CDR3 coding DNA: TGTGCCTGGAGTTTTGGCACTGAAGCTTTCTTT.

Only one count was recorded for this clone. The chain is built from TRBV9 and TRBJ1-2, with D tentatively TRBD1 (6 bases). Germline V gene sequence: CDR1 SGDLS, CDR2 YYNGEE. This CDR3 comprises 17 residues. Trimming removed 4 bases from V and 3 bases from J, with 22 bases in between. In nucleotides, the CDR3 is TGTGCCAGCAGCTTACGCGGGACACTTATCAAGGACTATGGCTACACCTTC. Protein: CASSLRGTLIKDYGYTF.

This clone came up a few times. The rearrangement uses TRBV7-9 and TRBJ1-2, with a weak D call TRBD1 (6 bases). Between the trimmed V and J ends, which lost 5 bases and 8 bases, there was a span of 21 bases. Germline assignment: CDR1 SEHNR and CDR2 FQNEAQ (reference sequence). The CDR3 contains 15 residues. CDR3 sequence: CASSKDSFPQGGYTF. CDR3 coding DNA: TGTGCCAGCAGCAAGGACAGTTTCCCGCAGGGGGGCTACACCTTC.

By its share, this clone is medium-sized. The J gene is TRBJ2-3, the V gene TRBV5-6; D possibly corresponds to TRBD2 (6 bases). This CDR3 is built from 14 residues. CDR1 is SGHDT, CDR2 YYEEEE, per germline. V was clipped by 2 bases and J by 2 bases, with 9 bases between them. The CDR3 loop reads CASSLVADTDTQYF. CDR3 DNA sequence: TGTGCCAGCAGCTTAGTAGCGGACACAGATACGCAGTATTTT.

CDR3 in amino acids: CAIREGAEYGYTF. In nucleotides, the CDR3 is TGTGCCATCAGGGAGGGGGCGGAATATGGCTACACCTTC. The chain links TRBV10-3 to TRBJ1-2; 7 bases match TRBD1. V shed 6 bases and J 5 bases; nucleotides not matched to a gene: 6. Germline CDR1 ENHRY, CDR2 SYGVKD. There are 13 residues in the CDR3.

This clone came up a few times. This chain joins TRBV4-1 and TRBJ2-1; a weak D match, TRBD2 (5 bases). Germline CDR1 MGHRA, CDR2 YSYEKL. Between the trimmed V and J ends, which lost 0 bases and 3 bases, there was a span of 15 bases. The CDR3 extends over 17 amino acids. CDR3 loop: CASSQDEGPHSYNEQFF. CDR3 DNA: TGCGCCAGCAGCCAAGATGAGGGTCCGCATAGCTACAATGAGCAGTTCTTC.

Within the sample, this clone is medium-sized. CDR3 DNA sequence: TGTGCCAGTAGTAGTTCTAGCGGGGGTATCTTCAATGAGCAGTTCTTC. Protein: CASSSSSGGIFNEQFF. V usage is TRBV19 and J usage is TRBJ2-1; 10 positions agree with TRBD2. The CDR3 covers 16 residues. Germline V gene data show CDR1 as LNHDA and CDR2 as SQIVND (reference sequence). Trimming cost V 4 bases and J 6 bases; bases outside gene matches: 9.

In its sample, this clone was seen a few times. This chain uses TRBV4-3 with TRBJ1-1; D is possibly TRBD1 (5 bases). V was shortened by 1 base and J by 2 bases, with 8 bases between the two germline ends. Looked up from germline, CDR1 is LGHNA and CDR2 is YSLEER. There are 14 residues in the CDR3. CDR3 amino acids: CASSQVQGNTEAFF. The DNA for the CDR3 is TGCGCCAGCAGCCAAGTTCAGGGAAACACTGAAGCTTTCTTT.

The rearrangement joins TRBV6-6 to TRBJ1-5; D is uncertain. CDR3 length: 15 amino acids. Germline V gene lookup returns CDR1 MNHNY and CDR2 SVGAGI (reference sequence). Deletions cut 2 bases from V and 5 bases from J, with 13 bases between. The CDR3 nucleotides are TGTGCCAGCAGTTACCTCGCGGCTTCGGATCAGCCCCAGCATTTT. It yields the protein CASSYLAASDQPQHF.

J is TRBJ2-7 and V is TRBV27; D is tentatively TRBD1 or TRBD2 (5 bases each). V lost 6 bases, J lost 4 bases, and 22 bases lay in between. Looked up from germline, CDR1 is MNHEY and CDR2 is SMNVEV (reference sequence). There are 16 residues in the CDR3. The CDR3 loop reads CASRRLEGRGGYEQYF. For the CDR3, the DNA is TGTGCCAGCAGGAGGCTAGAAGGACGGGGCGGGTACGAGCAGTACTTC.

V is TRBV19 and J is TRBJ2-7; D might be TRBD2 (5 bases). The CDR3 runs to 14 residues. CDR1 and CDR2 (germline): LNHDA, SQIVND (reference sequence). V was pared by 3 bases and J by 0 bases, with 9 bases between. CDR3 protein: CASSISGNSYEQYF. In DNA form, the CDR3 reads TGTGCCAGTAGTATCTCCGGGAACTCCTACGAGCAGTACTTC. The full variable domain, completed using reference TRBV19 and TRBJ2-7, is DGGITQSPKYLFRKEGQNVTLSCEQNLNHDAMYWYRQDPGQGLRLIYYSQIVNDFQKGDIAEGYSVSREKKESFPLTVTSAQKNPTAFYLCASSISGNSYEQYFGPGTRLTVT.

The V call is TRBV27, the J call TRBJ2-1; no clear D gene. Germline lookup yields CDR1 MNHEY and CDR2 SMNVEV (reference sequence). This CDR3 spans 10 amino acids. V was pared by 8 bases and J by 8 bases, with 7 bases between. The chain's CDR3 is CASWHYEQFF. The CDR3 DNA reads as TGTGCCAGCTGGCACTATGAGCAGTTCTTC.